This T cell receptor beta chain was observed in a study of T-cell reconstitution after alpha-beta-depleted transplantation in children. Study outcomes and limitations: One year post-transplant, T-cell counts and diversity were largely derived from T cells produced anew. Reported findings indicate that, about two months after transplant, alpha-beta T cells came from several hundred expanded clones, which were derived from non-depleted graft cells.

This clonotype showed up just a few times. Its antigen is not identified. Trimming took off 1 base at V and 6 bases at J, with 15 bases between the two ends. The CDR3 loop spans 16 amino acids. Unique molecular identifiers were used in preparing the TCRbeta library. In TCRdb, the PCR reads were re-called with MiXCR into one record per CDR3 protein. The sample has around 270,000 distinct CDR3 sequences, around 7.3% seen once. The rearrangement links TRBV12-3 or TRBV12-4 to TRBJ2-2; TRBD2 might be the D (6 bases). The sequencing used peripheral blood, collected 360 days after TCRalphabeta/CD19-depleted stem cell transplant. The receptor was derived from a female patient aged 2 to 10 who had a stem cell transplant for Fanconi anemia, so the T cells may come from the graft donor. The CDR3 bases are TGTGCCAGCAGTTTAGGGCCAGTAGCGGCCCCCGGGGAGCTGTTTTTT. Residues: CASSLGPVAAPGELFF.